A single sample is the source of the 18 T cell receptor beta chains below, sequenced in a study of blood T cell repertoires in COVID-19. The method was immunoSEQ multiplex PCR; TCRdb's version includes in-frame clones alone and lacks a portion of them. The data hold about 230,000 clones, with 80% to 90% observed a single time. Source material: peripheral blood. The origin of the receptors is a man aged 35 to 55 with acute or convalescent COVID-19.

The chain links TRBV5-1 to TRBJ1-2; 10 bases are a match to TRBD1. This CDR3 has 14 residues. From germline, CDR1 is SGHRS and CDR2 YFSETQ. The V and J ends lost 3 bases and 6 bases, in that order; junction bases with no gene match: 5. CDR3 sequence (DNA): TGCGCCAGCAGCTCCGACAGGGGGCGAAATGGCTACACCTTC. This encodes CASSSDRGRNGYTF.

This chain links TRBV27 with TRBJ2-7; 9 bases fit TRBD2. V shed 6 bases, J shed 3 bases, and the junction held 9 bases outside the gene matches. Germline assignment: CDR1 MNHEY and CDR2 SMNVEV (reference sequence). This CDR3 spans 15 amino acids. This CDR3 is CASSHSSGAYYEQYF. For the CDR3, the DNA is TGTGCCAGCAGCCACTCTAGCGGGGCCTACTACGAGCAGTACTTC.

This chain joins TRBV7-8 and TRBJ1-2, with D possibly being TRBD1 (6 bases). Germline values: CDR1 SGHVS, CDR2 FQNEAQ. CDR3 length: 16 amino acids. The germline V and J ends were trimmed by 1 base and 8 bases, with 20 bases remaining between them. In DNA form, the CDR3 reads TGTGCCAGCAGCTTAGTCGGGGGGCGTGATCTTTACGGCTACACCTTC. It encodes CASSLVGGRDLYGYTF.

This chain joins TRBV19 and TRBJ2-5, with 15 bases aligning to TRBD2. Trimming at V came to 5 bases and at J to 2 bases, leaving 12 bases not matched to a gene. There are 19 residues in the CDR3. Germline CDR1 reads LNHDA; CDR2 reads SQIVND (reference sequence). The CDR3 DNA reads as TGTGCCAGTAGTCTCGACACCGGGACTAGCGGGGGGACTCAAGAGACCCAGTACTTC. Amino acid sequence: CASSLDTGTSGGTQETQYF.

The gene calls are TRBV5-1 and TRBJ2-3; 9 nucleotides match TRBD2. Germline CDR1 is SGHRS and CDR2 is YFSETQ. CDR3 size: 15 residues. V gave up 2 bases and J gave up 6 bases; unmatched junction bases: 7. The CDR3 loop reads CASSLGLARGDTQYF. CDR3 sequence (DNA): TGCGCCAGCAGCTTAGGACTAGCGAGAGGTGATACGCAGTATTTT.

The count of this clone is one. The chain carries TRBV6-5 and TRBJ1-2; tentatively, D is TRBD1 (6 bases). Germline CDR1 MNHEY, CDR2 SVGAGI. The CDR3 is 15 amino acids. V lost 4 bases and J 0 bases, leaving 12 bases between the germline ends. This chain's CDR3 is CASSSTDRSNYGYTF. CDR3 nucleotide sequence: TGTGCCAGCAGTTCAACCGACAGGTCTAACTATGGCTACACCTTC.

This clone is a singleton in its sample. The V gene is TRBV7-2, the J gene TRBJ1-1; TRBD1 agrees at 7 bases. Germline V lookup: CDR1 SGHTA, CDR2 FQGNSA. V was clipped by 5 bases and J by 11 bases; unmatched bases: 14. This CDR3 region has 14 residues. CDR3 sequence (DNA): TGTGCCAGCAGCCCCCGGACAGGTCGTCGTGGGGCTTTCTTT. Its translation is CASSPRTGRRGAFF.

This clone was counted once. This chain links TRBV3-1 (or the pseudogene TRBV3-2) with TRBJ1-2, with a tentative D call TRBD1 (6 bases). CDR1 is LGHDT and CDR2 is YNNKEL in the germline V gene (reference sequence). CDR3 length: 16 residues. V lost 3 bases, J lost 6 bases, and 20 bases lay in between. CDR3 bases: TGTGCCAGCAGCCACCTCCCCCGGGGGGGGCGGGATGGCTACACCTTC. Protein sequence: CASSHLPRGGRDGYTF.

The V gene is TRBV3-1 (or the pseudogene TRBV3-2), the J gene TRBJ1-1, with a tentative D call TRBD1 (6 bases). This CDR3 is 18 amino acids long. Trimming removed 6 bases from V and 4 bases from J, with 27 bases in between. In germline, CDR1 is LGHDT, CDR2 YNNKEL (reference sequence). DNA of the CDR3: TGTGCCAGCAGTCCCAGGTTAGGCCCGACAGGTTCGGGCACTGAAGCTTTCTTT. This translates into CASSPRLGPTGSGTEAFF.

V gene TRBV7-3 combines with J gene TRBJ2-7; possibly TRBD1 for D (6 bases). V was cut by 5 bases and J by 4 bases, with 15 bases left in between. Germline loops: CDR1 SGHTA, CDR2 FQGTGA. This CDR3 contains 14 residues. The CDR3 protein is CASSPGDGPYEQYF. CDR3 DNA sequence: TGTGCCAGCAGCCCAGGGGACGGCCCTTACGAGCAGTACTTC.

V gene TRBV18 combines with J gene TRBJ2-1; the match to TRBD1 covers 11 bases. Looked up from germline, CDR1 is KGHSH and CDR2 is LQKENI. The CDR3 length is 14 residues. Unmatched junction bases numbered 11, after V lost 4 bases and J lost 15 bases. The CDR3 sequence: CASSLGQGALDPFF. CDR3 nucleotide sequence: TGTGCCAGCTCACTCGGACAGGGGGCATTAGATCCGTTCTTC.

As regards this clone: Germline is not matched at one junction end, which may reflect a read error. This chain joins TRBV5-1 and TRBJ2-3, with a tentative D call TRBD2 (6 bases). The V gene's germline CDR1 is SGHRS and CDR2 YFSETQ. The CDR3 extends over 15 amino acids. CDR3: CASRFRDFNTDTQYF. The CDR3, as DNA: TGCGCCAGCCGCTTCAGGGACTTCAACACAGATACGCAGTATTTT. The variable domain in full, with the rest retrieved from reference TRBV5-1 and TRBJ2-3, is KAGVTQTPRYLIKTRGQQVTLSCSPISGHRSVSWYQQTPGQGLQFLFEYFSETQRNKGNFPGRFSGRQFSNSRSEMNVSTLELGDSALYLCASRFRDFNTDTQYFGPGTRLTVL.

The rearrangement uses TRBV7-2 and TRBJ2-4, with 7 bases lining up with TRBD1. Germline V CDR1 and CDR2: SGHTA, FQGNSA. The CDR3 contains 17 residues. Trimming took 1 base from V and 6 from J; bases not matched to a gene: 12. The CDR3 loop is CASSLGQGGGRGNIQYF. CDR3 nucleotides: TGTGCCAGCAGCTTAGGACAGGGTGGGGGTCGGGGAAACATTCAGTACTTC.

J is TRBJ1-1 and V is TRBV11-2; D is possibly TRBD1 (6 bases). V lost 5 bases and J 4 bases, leaving 17 bases between the germline ends. This CDR3 comprises 15 residues. Germline loops: CDR1 SGHAT, CDR2 FQNNGV. In DNA form, the CDR3 reads TGTGCCAGCAGCCGGAGGACAGTGGCCCCCACTGAAGCTTTCTTT. It yields the protein CASSRRTVAPTEAFF. Drawing the rest from reference TRBV11-2 and TRBJ1-1, the complete variable domain is EAGVAQSPRYKIIEKRQSVAFWCNPISGHATLYWYQQILGQGPKLLIQFQNNGVVDDSQLPKDRFSAERLKGVDSTLKIQPAKLEDSAVYLCASSRRTVAPTEAFFGQGTRLTVV.

V is TRBV10-1 and J is TRBJ2-1; 7 nucleotides align to TRBD2. Per germline, CDR1 WNHNN and CDR2 SYGVQD (reference sequence). V shed 7 bases, J shed 13 bases, and the junction held 13 bases outside the gene matches. This CDR3 has 13 amino acids. The CDR3 region is CASTEQRGGGQFF. CDR3 in DNA: TGCGCCAGCACTGAACAGCGGGGCGGGGGTCAGTTCTTC.

The gene calls are TRBV3-1 (or the pseudogene TRBV3-2) and TRBJ1-4; no definite D call. This CDR3 is 14 amino acids long. Germline V lookup: CDR1 LGHDT, CDR2 YNNKEL (reference sequence). Deletions cut 6 bases from V and 4 bases from J, with 12 bases between. CDR3 sequence reads: CASSLPRGNEKLFF. DNA for the CDR3: TGTGCCAGCAGTTTACCACGGGGTAATGAAAAACTGTTTTTT.

The chain joins TRBV29-1 to TRBJ2-5, with D perhaps TRBD1 (6 bases). CDR1 and CDR2 (germline): SQVTM, ANQGSEA. Trimming pared 7 bases from V and 5 bases from J, leaving 17 bases between. This CDR3 region has 13 residues. In DNA, the CDR3 is TGCAGCGCATACCGAGGGGGAAGGGAGACCCAGTACTTC. The encoded protein is CSAYRGGRETQYF.

The rearrangement links TRBV4-2 to TRBJ2-1, with 11 bases fitting TRBD2. This CDR3 is built from 16 residues. Germline CDR1 is LGHNA and CDR2 is YNFKEQ. V was clipped by 1 base and J by 4 bases; unmatched bases: 3. CDR3 coding DNA: TGTGCCAGCAGCCAAGTTGGGACTAGCGGATACAATGAGCAGTTCTTC. Translating it yields CASSQVGTSGYNEQFF.